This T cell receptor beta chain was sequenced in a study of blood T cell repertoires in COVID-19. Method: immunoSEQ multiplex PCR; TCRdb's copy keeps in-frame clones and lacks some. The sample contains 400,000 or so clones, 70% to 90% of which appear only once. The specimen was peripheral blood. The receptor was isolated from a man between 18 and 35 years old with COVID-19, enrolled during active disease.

Written as DNA, the CDR3 is TGCGCCACCCAACCGGACAGAGGTGGCGCCGGGGAGCTGTTTTTT. This encodes CATQPDRGGAGELFF. The chain joins TRBV4-1 to TRBJ2-2; perhaps TRBD1 as D (6 bases). CDR3 length equals 15 residues. Between the trimmed V and J ends, which lost 10 bases and 6 bases, there was a span of 21 bases. Germline V gene data show CDR1 as MGHRA and CDR2 as YSYEKL.